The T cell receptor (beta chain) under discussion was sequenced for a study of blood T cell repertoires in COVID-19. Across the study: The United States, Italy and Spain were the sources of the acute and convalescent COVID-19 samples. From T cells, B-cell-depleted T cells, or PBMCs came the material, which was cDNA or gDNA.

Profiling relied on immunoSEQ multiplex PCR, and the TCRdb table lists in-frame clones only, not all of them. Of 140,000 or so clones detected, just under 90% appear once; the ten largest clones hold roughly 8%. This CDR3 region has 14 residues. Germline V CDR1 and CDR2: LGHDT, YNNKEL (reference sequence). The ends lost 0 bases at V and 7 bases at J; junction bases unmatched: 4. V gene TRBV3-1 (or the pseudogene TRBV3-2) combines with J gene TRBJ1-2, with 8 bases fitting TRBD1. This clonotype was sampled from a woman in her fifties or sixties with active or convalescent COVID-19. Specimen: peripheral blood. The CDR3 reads CASSQDRGPSGYTF. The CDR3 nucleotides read TGTGCCAGCAGCCAAGACAGGGGGCCTAGTGGCTACACCTTC.